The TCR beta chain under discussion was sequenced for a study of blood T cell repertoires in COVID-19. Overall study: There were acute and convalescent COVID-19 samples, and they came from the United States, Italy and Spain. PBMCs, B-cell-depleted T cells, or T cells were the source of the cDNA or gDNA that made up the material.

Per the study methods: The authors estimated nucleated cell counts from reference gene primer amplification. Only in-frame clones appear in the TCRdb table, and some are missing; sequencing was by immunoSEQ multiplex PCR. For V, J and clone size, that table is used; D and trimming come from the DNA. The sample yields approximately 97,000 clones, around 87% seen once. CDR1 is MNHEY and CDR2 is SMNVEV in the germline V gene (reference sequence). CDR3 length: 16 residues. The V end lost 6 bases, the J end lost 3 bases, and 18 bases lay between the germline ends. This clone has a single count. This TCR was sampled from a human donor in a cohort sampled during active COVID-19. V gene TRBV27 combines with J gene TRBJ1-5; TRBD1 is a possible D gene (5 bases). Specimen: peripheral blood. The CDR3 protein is CASSQTSGGNNQPQHF. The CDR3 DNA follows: TGTGCCAGCAGCCAAACCTCGGGGGGTAACAATCAGCCCCAGCATTTT.